These 18 T cell receptor beta chains came from one sample sequenced in a study of vaccination and CD4 T cells after COVID-19 (dated 2022 in TCRdb). These receptors' antigens are unknown. Library method: PCR. The sequencing machine was an Illumina iSeq 100. At the Johns Hopkins FTIC core, DNA from the cultured CD4+ T cells underwent TCR sequencing with the Oncomine TCR Beta short-read assay. The public reads were reanalyzed by TCRdb: fastp trimming at Q25, MiXCR alignment, in-frame beta chains only. Rows with a matching CDR3 protein are joined into one entry that keeps the most common DNA and genes. The sample records some 18,000 distinct CDR3 sequences, 53% of which are singletons. The top ten clonotypes cover over 15% of the sample. Interpreted using the paper, the treatment or condition label stands for: approximately nine-day PBMC culture with coronavirus spike peptide pools or control peptides (ViraFEST assay).

Here the sequenced sample was CD4+ T cells from blood, cultured in vitro, taken before SARS-CoV-2 vaccination. These receptors were obtained from a human donor who had recovered from COVID-19.

The chain uses TRBV28 and TRBJ2-3; no clear D gene. Germline V gene data show CDR1 as MDHEN and CDR2 as SYDVKM. The CDR3 loop spans 15 amino acids. With 5 bases removed from V and 0 bases from J, the gap between germline ends came to 12 bases. CDR3 sequence: CASSPLRASTDTQYF. The CDR3, as DNA: TGTGCCAGCAGTCCACTCCGGGCCAGCACAGATACGCAGTATTTT.

This chain connects TRBV19 to TRBJ2-3; TRBD1 aligns across 11 bases. V gave up 6 bases and J gave up 5 bases; unmatched junction bases: 4. CDR1 and CDR2 (germline): LNHDA, SQIVND (reference sequence). The CDR3 contains 14 residues. The CDR3 DNA follows: TGTGCCAGTAGGGACAGGGGGCAGGGAGATACGCAGTATTTT. This gives the protein CASRDRGQGDTQYF.

This chain uses TRBV19 with TRBJ1-2; the D is unclear. V shed 6 bases and J shed 4 bases, with 15 bases lying between them. Germline V gene lookup returns CDR1 LNHDA and CDR2 SQIVND (reference sequence). The CDR3 has 14 amino acids. CDR3 protein: CASRPGRAGYGYTF. DNA for the CDR3: TGTGCCAGTAGGCCCGGGCGGGCGGGCTATGGCTACACCTTC.

The chain is built from TRBV15 and TRBJ2-1; possibly TRBD1 for D (5 bases). CDR3 size: 13 residues. Per the germline V gene, CDR1 is LNHNV and CDR2 is YYDKDF (reference sequence). V lost 0 bases and J lost 9, with 9 bases in between. CDR3 loop: CATSRDQGSEQFF. Written as DNA, the CDR3 is TGTGCCACCAGCAGAGATCAGGGTTCTGAGCAGTTCTTC.

V and J are TRBV7-2 and TRBJ2-1, with TRBD2 identical over 8 bases. This CDR3 has 16 residues. CDR1 and CDR2 (germline): SGHTA, FQGNSA. V dropped 1 base and J dropped 2; count of bases not matched to a gene: 4. CDR3 in amino acids: CASSLVGGRTYNEQFF. DNA for the CDR3: TGTGCCAGCAGCTTAGTAGGCGGGAGGACCTACAATGAGCAGTTCTTC.

The chain recombines TRBV20-1 with TRBJ2-5, with D unresolved. Germline V gene lookup returns CDR1 DFQATT and CDR2 SNEGSKA (reference sequence). This CDR3 region has 14 residues. The V end lost 6 bases, the J end lost 0 bases, and 14 bases lay between the germline ends. The CDR3 reads CSAPAQLYQETQYF. DNA for the CDR3: TGCAGTGCCCCCGCCCAATTGTACCAAGAGACCCAGTACTTC.

The chain recombines TRBV20-1 with TRBJ2-7; D possibly corresponds to TRBD2 (6 bases). Germline-derived CDR1 and CDR2 are DFQATT and SNEGSKA (reference sequence). The V and J ends lost 3 bases and 7 bases respectively, with 13 bases between them. The CDR3 is 12 residues long. CDR3 sequence (DNA): TGCAGTGCTAGTCAAACGGAGGGGGAGCAGTACTTC. Amino acids: CSASQTEGEQYF.

The chain has TRBV30 and TRBJ1-2; possible D gene TRBD1, 5 bases. In germline, CDR1 is GTSNPN, CDR2 SVGIG (reference sequence). The V gene lost 0 bases and the J gene lost 1 base, with 12 bases spanning the gap. The CDR3 is made up of 15 amino acids. CDR3 in amino acids: CAWSVGTAGNYGYTF. CDR3 in DNA: TGTGCCTGGAGTGTAGGGACCGCGGGTAACTATGGCTACACCTTC.

This clonotype was counted between two and nine times. This chain connects TRBV7-2 to TRBJ2-7, with 10 nucleotides matching TRBD1. The CDR3 runs 13 residues. CDR1 and CDR2 (germline): SGHTA, FQGNSA. Germline trimming cut 6 bases from V and 5 bases from J; bases unmatched to any gene: 4. The CDR3 is CASRSDRGHEQYF. The CDR3 DNA follows: TGTGCCAGCAGATCAGACAGGGGGCACGAGCAGTACTTC. Drawing the rest from reference TRBV7-2 and TRBJ2-7, the complete variable domain is GAGVSQSPSNKVTEKGKDVELRCDPISGHTALYWYRQSLGQGLEFLIYFQGNSAPDKSGLPSDRFSAERTGGSVSTLTIQRTQQEDSAVYLCASRSDRGHEQYFGPGTRLTVT.

The J gene is TRBJ2-7, the V gene TRBV2, with TRBD2 matching 10 bases. Trimming took 7 bases from V and 4 from J; bases not matched to a gene: 7. Germline V gene sequence: CDR1 SNHLY, CDR2 FYNNEI. This CDR3 comprises 14 residues. Here the CDR3 reads CASKGLAEEYEQYF. The CDR3 DNA follows: TGTGCCAGCAAAGGACTAGCGGAGGAGTACGAGCAGTACTTC. The complete variable domain, with remaining parts taken from reference TRBV2 and TRBJ2-7, reads EPEVTQTPSHQVTQMGQEVILRCVPISNHLYFYWYRQILGQKVEFLVSFYNNEISEKSEIFDDQFSVERPDGSNFTLKIRSTKLEDSAMYFCASKGLAEEYEQYFGPGTRLTVT.

The V call is TRBV19, the J call TRBJ1-5; the D gene is possibly TRBD1 (5 bases). The germline V gene has CDR1 LNHDA and CDR2 SQIVND (reference sequence). The CDR3 is 15 residues long. Trimming shortened V by 6 bases and J by 3 bases, and 15 bases separated the two germline ends. For the CDR3, the DNA is TGTGCCAGTAGGGACCAGGGCACGAACAATCAGCCCCAGCATTTT. Amino acids: CASRDQGTNNQPQHF.

In its sample, this clonotype was seen once. This chain links TRBV30 with TRBJ1-6; weak D call: TRBD1 (5 bases). Trimming cost V 4 bases and J 10 bases, with 23 bases left between them. Germline-derived CDR1 and CDR2 are GTSNPN and SVGIG (reference sequence). The CDR3 sequence is 16 residues long. The CDR3 is CAWMTVGALPISPLHF. Written as DNA, the CDR3 is TGTGCCTGGATGACGGTCGGGGCCCTACCTATCTCACCCCTCCACTTT.

The V gene is TRBV6-2 or TRBV6-3, the J gene TRBJ1-2; D is uncertain. Per the germline V gene, CDR1 is MNHEY and CDR2 is SVGEGT. The CDR3 runs to 14 residues. V dropped 2 bases and J dropped 5 bases, with 12 bases sitting between them. The CDR3 DNA follows: TGTGCCAGCAGTTACCCGAACCAGATTTATGGCTACACCTTC. Translating gives CASSYPNQIYGYTF.

The genes are TRBV27 and TRBJ1-2; TRBD1 aligns across 10 bases. V lost 5 bases and J lost 2; bases outside the gene matches: 8. CDR1 and CDR2 (germline): MNHEY, SMNVEV (reference sequence). The CDR3 consists of 16 residues. The CDR3 reads CASSGGPGQGNYGYTF. CDR3 DNA: TGTGCCAGCAGTGGGGGCCCGGGACAGGGGAACTATGGCTACACCTTC.

The rearrangement links TRBV20-1 to TRBJ2-1, with TRBD1 matching 7 bases. V trimming: 1 base; J trimming: 8 bases; junction bases outside the gene matches: 11. CDR3 length: 15 residues. Germline-derived CDR1 and CDR2 are DFQATT and SNEGSKA (reference sequence). The CDR3 spells CSARAGTRGGDEQFF. In DNA, the CDR3 is TGCAGTGCTAGAGCCGGGACCCGAGGGGGCGATGAGCAGTTCTTC.

This clonotype showed up just a few times. This sequence joins TRBV19 and TRBJ1-6; a possible D gene is TRBD1 (5 bases). Per germline, CDR1 LNHDA and CDR2 SQIVND (reference sequence). This CDR3 comprises 14 residues. Trimming cost V 7 bases and J 8 bases, with 15 bases left between them. The CDR3 region has the DNA TGTGCCAGTAAATCGCGGGGCGAGGATTCACCCCTCCACTTT. Its protein is CASKSRGEDSPLHF.

The rearrangement uses TRBV6-2 or TRBV6-3 and TRBJ1-6; D gene ambiguous. This CDR3 has 13 amino acids. The V end lost 0 bases, the J end lost 8 bases, and 5 bases lay between the germline ends. Germline V gene sequence: CDR1 MNHEY, CDR2 SVGEGT. Written as DNA, the CDR3 is TGTGCCAGCAGTTACTCACGGGATTCACCCCTCCACTTT. Its protein product is CASSYSRDSPLHF.

This clonotype was recorded once. The chain links TRBV6-1 to TRBJ2-7; tentatively, D is TRBD1 or TRBD2 (5 bases each). The V gene lost 6 bases and the J gene lost 3 bases, with 15 bases spanning the gap. CDR1 and CDR2 (germline): MNHNS, SASEGT. The CDR3 totals 14 residues. The CDR3 here is CASRPRGRNYEQYF. The CDR3 DNA follows: TGTGCCAGCAGGCCAAGGGGACGGAACTACGAGCAGTACTTC.